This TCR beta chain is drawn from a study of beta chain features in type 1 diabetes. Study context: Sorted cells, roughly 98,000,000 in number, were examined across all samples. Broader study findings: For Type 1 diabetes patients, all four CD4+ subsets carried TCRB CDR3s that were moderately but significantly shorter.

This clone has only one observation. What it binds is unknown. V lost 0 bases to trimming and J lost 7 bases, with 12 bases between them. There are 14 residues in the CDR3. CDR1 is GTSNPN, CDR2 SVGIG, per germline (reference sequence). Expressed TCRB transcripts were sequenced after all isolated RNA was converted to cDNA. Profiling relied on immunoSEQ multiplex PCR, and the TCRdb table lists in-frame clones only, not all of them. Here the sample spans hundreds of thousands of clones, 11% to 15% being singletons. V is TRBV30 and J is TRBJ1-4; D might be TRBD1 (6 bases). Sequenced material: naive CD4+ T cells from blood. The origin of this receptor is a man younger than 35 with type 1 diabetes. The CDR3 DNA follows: TGTGCCTGGAGTGTATGGGGGCCCAGTGAAAAACTGTTTTTT. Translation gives CAWSVWGPSEKLFF.